This T cell receptor beta chain was captured in a study of STAT5B mutations in CD4+ large granular lymphocyte leukemia. On this clone: What it recognizes is unknown.

The survey-level immunoSEQ assay was used. Using immunoSEQ multiplex PCR, the repertoire was profiled, and TCRdb retains in-frame clones only, with some absent. The sample carries more than 4,000 clones, about four fifths recorded once. Recruitment of CD4+ T-LGLL patients was in Padova, Helsinki and Shinshu. General study results and limits: Higher CD4+ than CD8+ T-LGLL clonality might reflect small sample size.

The length of the CDR3 is 15 residues. The trim removed 4 bases at V and 7 bases at J, leaving 8 bases unmatched. Germline V lookup: CDR1 SGHVS, CDR2 FQNEAQ. The source is a man in his 70s with CD4+ T-cell large granular lymphocyte leukemia. The sample taken for sequencing was PBMCs. V and J are TRBV7-8 and TRBJ2-7, with TRBD1 identical over 12 bases. CDR3 amino acids: CASSSRGQGAREQYF. As DNA, the CDR3 is TGTGCCAGCAGCTCCCGGGGACAGGGGGCTAGGGAGCAGTACTTC.